The rows below give T cell receptor beta chains drawn from one sample of a study of Graves' ophthalmopathy and Graves' hyperthyroidism. Via MiXCR, TCRdb re-called the multiplex PCR reads, giving one row per CDR3 protein. The table lists some 370,000 distinct CDR3 sequences, roughly a sixth of them singletons. The sequencing input was peripheral blood. Receptor source: an adult woman with stable Graves' hyperthyroidism. The CDR3 runs from the conserved cysteine through the conserved F or W. The D gene is left open where the match is weak. Rows give clone size only sometimes, using once, few, many, or a class for an expanded clone.

>TRBV2|TRBJ2-4|many|.
CASIRAAGQSLAKNIQYF
TGTGCCAGCATCCGAGCGGCTGGACAGTCACTAGCCAAAAACATTCAGTACTTC
>TRBV10-3|TRBJ1-1|many|.
CAISESEGKGAFF
TGTGCCATCAGTGAGTCTGAAGGAAAAGGGGCTTTCTTT
>TRBV6-5|TRBJ1-2|many|TRBD1
CASSYSGGNYGYTF
TGTGCCAGCAGTTACTCAGGGGGCAACTATGGCTACACCTTC
>TRBV15|TRBJ2-4|many|.
CATSVYRPLPPIAKNIQYF
TGTGCCACCAGCGTCTATAGGCCTTTACCGCCTATAGCCAAAAACATTCAGTACTTC
>TRBV20-1|TRBJ2-7|many|.
CSARATEYEQYF
TGCAGTGCTAGAGCGACGGAGTACGAGCAGTACTTC
>TRBV29-1|TRBJ2-5|.|TRBD2
CSVEVWLAGVSQETQYF
TGCAGCGTTGAAGTCTGGCTAGCGGGAGTCTCTCAAGAGACCCAGTACTTC
>TRBV28|TRBJ1-5|many|.
CASRPDNQPQHF
TGTGCCAGCAGACCGGACAATCAGCCCCAGCATTTT
>TRBV6-5|TRBJ1-1|many|.
CASSYSGRLNTEAFF
TGTGCCAGCAGTTACTCAGGACGGCTGAACACTGAAGCTTTCTTT
>TRBV30|TRBJ1-2|many|TRBD1
CAWMKRGLNYGYTF
TGTGCCTGGATGAAGAGGGGGCTAAACTATGGCTACACCTTC
>TRBV7-2|TRBJ2-5|many|.
CASSLGPQETQYF
TGTGCCAGCAGCTTAGGCCCACAAGAGACCCAGTACTTC
>TRBV28|TRBJ2-7|.|.
CASSQLGAEQYF
TGTGCCAGCAGCCAACTCGGGGCCGAGCAGTACTTC
>TRBV30|TRBJ1-1|many|.
CAWRQVYRNTEAFF
TGTGCCTGGAGGCAGGTATACCGAAACACTGAAGCTTTCTTT
>TRBV3-1|TRBJ2-7|many|.
CASSQGVPGEQYF
TGTGCCAGCAGCCAAGGAGTCCCCGGCGAGCAGTACTTC
>TRBV7-2|TRBJ1-1|many|.
CASRRTDSYNEAFF
TGTGCCAGCAGGAGGACGGATAGCTATAATGAAGCTTTCTTT
>TRBV10-3|TRBJ2-7|many|TRBD2
CAIRGGGASGYEQYF
TGTGCCATCAGGGGCGGCGGGGCTAGCGGCTACGAGCAGTACTTC
>TRBV4-1|TRBJ2-7|many|TRBD2
CASSQDPGLAYEQYF
TGCGCCAGCAGCCAGGACCCAGGACTAGCCTACGAGCAGTACTTC
>TRBV28|TRBJ2-7|many|TRBD1
CASQGQPFGQYF
TGTGCCAGCCAGGGACAGCCCTTTGGGCAGTACTTC
>TRBV18|TRBJ2-7|.|TRBD1
CASSPLRGQDEQYF
TGTGCCAGCTCACCACTGAGGGGGCAAGACGAGCAGTACTTC
>TRBV10-3|TRBJ2-2|.|.
CAISESGRESGELFF
TGTGCCATCAGTGAGTCGGGCAGGGAATCCGGGGAGCTGTTTTTT
>TRBV6-5|TRBJ1-1|.|.
CASSFSPTNTEAFF
TGTGCCAGCAGTTTTTCGCCAACCAACACTGAAGCTTTCTTT
>TRBV29-1|TRBJ2-5|many|.
CSADGSGGVGETQYF
TGCAGCGCTGATGGGTCCGGAGGGGTTGGCGAGACCCAGTACTTC
>TRBV4-1|TRBJ1-6|many|.
CASSQERASPLHF
TGCGCCAGCAGCCAAGAAAGGGCGTCACCCCTCCACTTT
>TRBV6-2/TRBV6-3|TRBJ1-5|many|.
CASSPDRINQPQHF
TGTGCCAGCAGCCCTGACAGGATCAATCAGCCCCAGCATTTT
>TRBV20-1|TRBJ1-5|many|.
CSARGSVSNQPQHF
TGCAGTGCTAGAGGATCCGTTAGCAATCAGCCCCAGCATTTT
>TRBV20-1|TRBJ1-5|.|TRBD1
CSARITGDSKSNQPQHF
TGCAGTGCTAGAATAACAGGGGACAGCAAAAGCAATCAGCCCCAGCATTTT
>TRBV12-3/TRBV12-4|TRBJ2-7|many|TRBD2
CASSSGLAGVNEQYF
TGTGCCAGCAGCAGTGGACTAGCGGGAGTCAACGAGCAGTACTTC
>TRBV12-3/TRBV12-4|TRBJ1-6|many|.
CASTIQGGSRGSPLHF
TGTGCCAGCACAATTCAAGGAGGCTCTAGGGGGTCACCCCTCCACTTT
>TRBV7-3|TRBJ2-5|many|TRBD1
CASSRTGGETQYF
TGTGCCAGCAGTCGGACAGGTGGTGAGACCCAGTACTTC
>TRBV12-3/TRBV12-4|TRBJ1-6|.|TRBD1
CASSFDRDSPLHF
TGTGCCAGCAGTTTCGACAGGGACTCACCCCTCCACTTT
>TRBV12-3/TRBV12-4|TRBJ2-4|many|TRBD2
CASSLSSGRDKNIQYF
TGTGCCAGCAGTTTGAGTAGCGGGAGGGATAAAAACATTCAGTACTTC
>TRBV12-3/TRBV12-4|TRBJ1-3|many|.
CATREILSGNTIYF
TGTGCCACTAGGGAGATTCTCTCTGGAAACACCATATATTTT
>TRBV27|TRBJ2-1|many|.
CASFNSGLGGSQRYNEQFF
TGTGCCAGCTTCAATTCAGGGCTAGGGGGGTCCCAAAGATACAATGAGCAGTTCTTC
>TRBV19|TRBJ1-1|many|.
CASSIETSNTEAFF
TGTGCCAGTAGTATTGAGACGTCGAACACTGAAGCTTTCTTT
>TRBV28|TRBJ1-5|many|.
CASSLATSLAQPQHF
TGTGCCAGCAGTTTAGCGACCTCGTTAGCTCAGCCCCAGCATTTT
>TRBV19|TRBJ1-1|many|.
CASKSERMNTEAFF
TGTGCCAGTAAGAGCGAACGCATGAACACTGAAGCTTTCTTT
>TRBV6-5|TRBJ1-6|many|TRBD1
CASSPPRQGSSPLHF
TGTGCCAGCAGTCCCCCCCGACAGGGCAGTTCACCCCTCCACTTT
>TRBV7-2|TRBJ1-2|many|TRBD1
CASSPQAGGSRYGYTF
TGTGCCAGCAGCCCACAAGCAGGGGGCTCTCGCTATGGCTACACCTTC
>TRBV6-5|TRBJ1-1|many|.
CASSYLQGEAFF
TGTGCCAGCAGTTACCTCCAGGGAGAAGCTTTCTTT
>TRBV7-2|TRBJ2-6|many|TRBD1
CASSLRQGRKSGANVLTF
TGTGCCAGCAGCCTTAGACAGGGGAGGAAGTCTGGGGCCAACGTCCTGACTTTC
>TRBV2|TRBJ2-7|.|.
CASSEGAGHYEQYF
TGTGCCAGCAGTGAAGGGGCAGGCCACTACGAGCAGTACTTC
>TRBV19|TRBJ2-1|.|TRBD2
CASSPRTSGSYNEQFF
TGTGCCAGTAGTCCTAGGACTAGCGGGAGTTACAATGAGCAGTTCTTC
>TRBV4-3|TRBJ2-6|.|.
CASSQDVPSGANVLTF
TGCGCCAGCAGCCAAGATGTGCCATCCGGGGCCAACGTCCTGACTTTC
>TRBV27|TRBJ2-2|many|TRBD1
CASSWGQINTGELFF
TGTGCCAGCAGCTGGGGACAGATTAACACCGGGGAGCTGTTTTTT
>TRBV28|TRBJ1-1|few|.
CASTTGQGYTEAFF
TGTGCCAGCACCACGGGGCAAGGTTATACTGAAGCTTTCTTT
>TRBV6-4|TRBJ2-7|many|TRBD2
CASSLQGPGGTSTIYEQYF
TGTGCCAGCAGTCTCCAGGGCCCCGGCGGGACTAGTACCATCTACGAGCAGTACTTC
>TRBV13|TRBJ1-1|few|TRBD1
CASSSGQEVWAFF
TGTGCCAGCAGCTCGGGACAGGAGGTTTGGGCTTTCTTT